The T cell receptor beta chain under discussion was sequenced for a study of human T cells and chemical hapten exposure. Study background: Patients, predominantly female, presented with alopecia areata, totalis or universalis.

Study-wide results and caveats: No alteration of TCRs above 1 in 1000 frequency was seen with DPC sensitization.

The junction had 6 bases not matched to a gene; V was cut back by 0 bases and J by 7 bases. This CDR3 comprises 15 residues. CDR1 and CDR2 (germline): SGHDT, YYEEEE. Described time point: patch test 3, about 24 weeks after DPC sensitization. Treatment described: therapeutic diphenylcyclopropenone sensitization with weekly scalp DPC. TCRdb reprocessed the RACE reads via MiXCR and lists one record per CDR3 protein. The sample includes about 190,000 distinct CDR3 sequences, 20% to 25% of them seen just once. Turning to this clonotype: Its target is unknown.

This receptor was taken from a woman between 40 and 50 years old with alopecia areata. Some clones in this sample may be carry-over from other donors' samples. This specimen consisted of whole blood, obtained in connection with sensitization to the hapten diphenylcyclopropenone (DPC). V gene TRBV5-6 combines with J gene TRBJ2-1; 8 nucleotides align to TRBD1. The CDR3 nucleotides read TGTGCCAGCAGCTTGGTTTGGACAGGGTGGAATGAGCAGTTCTTC. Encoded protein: CASSLVWTGWNEQFF.